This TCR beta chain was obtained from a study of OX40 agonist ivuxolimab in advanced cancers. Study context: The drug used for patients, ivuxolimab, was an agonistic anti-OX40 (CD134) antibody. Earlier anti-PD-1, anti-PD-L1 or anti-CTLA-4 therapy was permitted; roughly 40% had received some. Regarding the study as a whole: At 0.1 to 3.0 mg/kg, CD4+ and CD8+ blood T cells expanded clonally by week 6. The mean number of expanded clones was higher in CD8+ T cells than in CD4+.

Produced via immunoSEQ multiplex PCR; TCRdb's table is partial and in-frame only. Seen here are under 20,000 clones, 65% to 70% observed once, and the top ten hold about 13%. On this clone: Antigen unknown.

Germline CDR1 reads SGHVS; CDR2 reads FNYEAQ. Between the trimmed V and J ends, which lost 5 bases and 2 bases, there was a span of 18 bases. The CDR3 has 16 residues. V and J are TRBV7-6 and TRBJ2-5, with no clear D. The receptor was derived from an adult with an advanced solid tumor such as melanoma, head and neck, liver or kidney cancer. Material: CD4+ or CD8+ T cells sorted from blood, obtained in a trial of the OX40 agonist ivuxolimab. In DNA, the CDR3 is TGTGCCAGCAGCAACCCCGAGAAGGACGGACAAGAGACCCAGTACTTC. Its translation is CASSNPEKDGQETQYF.